This T cell receptor (beta chain) was identified in a study of T cell repertoires in cytomegalovirus infection. From the reads, TCRdb called clonotypes with MiXCR, one entry per CDR3 protein. The table lists some 700,000 distinct CDR3 sequences, about 30% of them singletons. Study-wide results and caveats: HLA-C-restricted CMV clonotypes gave the most frequent clonotype in two of eight donors.

Trimming removed 4 bases at V and 6 bases at J, with 10 bases between. This CDR3 has 13 amino acids. Per the germline V gene, CDR1 is LNHNV and CDR2 is YYDKDF (reference sequence). On this clonotype: Its antigen is not identified.

Sample: cultured PBMCs, taken from culture after CMV antigen stimulation. The clonotype was recovered from a human donor in good health (CMV status not recorded). Some clones in this sample may be carry-over from other donors' samples. This sequence joins TRBV15 and TRBJ1-5; no firm D call. The CDR3 loop reads CATSKDLTQPQHF. CDR3 DNA sequence: TGTGCCACCAGCAAAGATCTTACTCAGCCCCAGCATTTT.